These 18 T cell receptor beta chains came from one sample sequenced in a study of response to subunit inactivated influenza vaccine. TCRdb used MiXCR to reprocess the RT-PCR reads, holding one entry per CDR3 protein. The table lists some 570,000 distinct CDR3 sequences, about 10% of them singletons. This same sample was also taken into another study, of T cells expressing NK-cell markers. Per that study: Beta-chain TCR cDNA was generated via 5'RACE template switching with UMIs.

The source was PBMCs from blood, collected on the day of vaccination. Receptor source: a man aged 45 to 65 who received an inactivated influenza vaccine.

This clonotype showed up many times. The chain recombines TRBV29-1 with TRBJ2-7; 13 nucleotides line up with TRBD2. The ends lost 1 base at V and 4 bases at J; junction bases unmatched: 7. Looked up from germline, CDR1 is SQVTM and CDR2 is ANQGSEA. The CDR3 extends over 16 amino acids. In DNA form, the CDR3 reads TGCAGCGTTGAAGGGACTAGCGGGAGTAAGATTTACGAGCAGTACTTC. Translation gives CSVEGTSGSKIYEQYF.

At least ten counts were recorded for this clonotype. The CDR3 region is CASSSDVGIYGYTF. Here the CDR3 DNA reads TGTGCCAGCAGTTCAGACGTCGGGATCTATGGCTACACCTTC. The V and J genes are TRBV28 and TRBJ1-2; D unresolved. CDR1 MDHEN and CDR2 SYDVKM come from the germline V gene. The CDR3 runs to 14 residues. Trimming cost V 4 bases and J 4 bases, with 13 bases left between them.

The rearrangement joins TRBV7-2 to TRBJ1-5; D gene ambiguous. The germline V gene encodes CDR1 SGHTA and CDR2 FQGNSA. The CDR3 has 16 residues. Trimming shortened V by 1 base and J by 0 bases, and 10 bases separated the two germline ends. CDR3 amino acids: CASSLVSGNSNQPQHF. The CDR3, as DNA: TGTGCCAGCAGCTTAGTATCCGGAAATAGCAATCAGCCCCAGCATTTT.

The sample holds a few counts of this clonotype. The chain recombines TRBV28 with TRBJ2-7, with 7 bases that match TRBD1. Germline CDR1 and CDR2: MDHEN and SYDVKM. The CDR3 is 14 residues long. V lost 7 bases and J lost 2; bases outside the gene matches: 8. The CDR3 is CASNNHQGAYEQYF. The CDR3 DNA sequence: TGTGCCAGCAACAATCACCAGGGGGCCTACGAGCAGTACTTC.

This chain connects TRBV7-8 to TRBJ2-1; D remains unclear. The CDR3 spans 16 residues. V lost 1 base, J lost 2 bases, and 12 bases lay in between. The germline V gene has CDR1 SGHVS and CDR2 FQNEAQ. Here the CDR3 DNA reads TGTGCCAGCAGCTTAGGGTTTTCTGCAGCCTACAATGAGCAGTTCTTC. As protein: CASSLGFSAAYNEQFF.

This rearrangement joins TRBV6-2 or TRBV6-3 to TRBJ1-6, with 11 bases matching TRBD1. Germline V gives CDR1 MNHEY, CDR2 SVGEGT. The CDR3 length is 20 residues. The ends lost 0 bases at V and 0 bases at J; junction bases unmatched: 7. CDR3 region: CASSYSGTGGSSSYNSPLHF. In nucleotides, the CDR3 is TGTGCCAGCAGTTACTCGGGGACAGGGGGATCGAGCTCCTATAATTCACCCCTCCACTTT.

In DNA, the CDR3 is TGTGCCAGCAGCCTACGAACCGGGACTAGCCCTAGGAATGAGCAGTTCTTC. Translation gives CASSLRTGTSPRNEQFF. The rearrangement uses TRBV3-1 and TRBJ2-1; 9 positions match TRBD2. With 4 bases clipped from V and 7 bases from J, the junction kept 14 bases outside the gene matches. Per germline, CDR1 LGHDT and CDR2 YNNKEL (reference sequence). The CDR3 has 17 residues.

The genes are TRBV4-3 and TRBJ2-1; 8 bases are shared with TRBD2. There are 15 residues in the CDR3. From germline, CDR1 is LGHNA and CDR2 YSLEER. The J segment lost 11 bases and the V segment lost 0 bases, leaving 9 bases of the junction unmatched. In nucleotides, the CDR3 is TGCGCCAGCAGCCAAGATCAATGGGGTAGCGGGAAGCAGTTCTTC. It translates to CASSQDQWGSGKQFF.

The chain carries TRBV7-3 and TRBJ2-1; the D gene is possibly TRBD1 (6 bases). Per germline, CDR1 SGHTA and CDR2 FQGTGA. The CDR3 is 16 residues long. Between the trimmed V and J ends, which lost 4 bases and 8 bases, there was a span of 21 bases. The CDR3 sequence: CASSSIPGQRKDEQFF. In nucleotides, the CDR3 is TGTGCCAGCAGCTCTATTCCGGGACAACGGAAGGATGAGCAGTTCTTC.

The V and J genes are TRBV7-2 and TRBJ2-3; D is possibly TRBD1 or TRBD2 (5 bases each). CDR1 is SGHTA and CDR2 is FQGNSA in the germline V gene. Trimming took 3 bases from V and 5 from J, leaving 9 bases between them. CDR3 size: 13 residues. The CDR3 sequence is CASSLGTGDTQYF. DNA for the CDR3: TGTGCCAGCAGCTTGGGGACCGGAGATACGCAGTATTTT.

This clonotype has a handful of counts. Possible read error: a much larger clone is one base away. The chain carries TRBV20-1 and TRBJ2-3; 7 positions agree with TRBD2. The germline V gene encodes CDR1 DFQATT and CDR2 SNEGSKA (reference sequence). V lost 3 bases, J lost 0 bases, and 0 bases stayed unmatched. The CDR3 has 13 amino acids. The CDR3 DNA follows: TGCAGTGCTAGCGGGGGGAGCACAGATACGCAGTATTTT. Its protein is CSASGGSTDTQYF.

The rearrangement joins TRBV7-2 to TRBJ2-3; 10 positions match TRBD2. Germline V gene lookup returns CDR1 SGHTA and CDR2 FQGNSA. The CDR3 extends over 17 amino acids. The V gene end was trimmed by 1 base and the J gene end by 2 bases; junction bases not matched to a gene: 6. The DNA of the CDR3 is TGTGCCAGCAGCTTAGGGCTAGCGGGGGAGTCCACAGATACGCAGTATTTT. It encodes CASSLGLAGESTDTQYF.

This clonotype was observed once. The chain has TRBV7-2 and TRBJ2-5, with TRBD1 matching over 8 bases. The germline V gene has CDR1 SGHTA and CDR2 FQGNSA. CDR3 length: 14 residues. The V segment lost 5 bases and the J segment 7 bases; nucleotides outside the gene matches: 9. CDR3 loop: CASSPPDRGTTQYF. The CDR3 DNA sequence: TGTGCCAGCAGCCCCCCCGACAGGGGAACGACCCAGTACTTC. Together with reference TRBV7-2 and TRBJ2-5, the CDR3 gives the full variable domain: GAGVSQSPSNKVTEKGKDVELRCDPISGHTALYWYRQSLGQGLEFLIYFQGNSAPDKSGLPSDRFSAERTGGSVSTLTIQRTQQEDSAVYLCASSPPDRGTTQYFGPGTRLLVL.

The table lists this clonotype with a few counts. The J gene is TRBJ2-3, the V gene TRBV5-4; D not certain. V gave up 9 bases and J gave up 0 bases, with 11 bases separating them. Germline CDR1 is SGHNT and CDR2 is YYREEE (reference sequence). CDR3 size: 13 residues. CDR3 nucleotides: TGTGCCACATCGGCGCATAGCACAGATACGCAGTATTTT. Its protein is CATSAHSTDTQYF.

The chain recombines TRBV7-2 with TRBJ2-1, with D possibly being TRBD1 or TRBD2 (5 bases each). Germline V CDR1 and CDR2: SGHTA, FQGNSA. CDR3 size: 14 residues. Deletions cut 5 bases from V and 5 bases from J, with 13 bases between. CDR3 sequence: CASSPRDRDNEQFF. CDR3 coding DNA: TGTGCCAGCAGCCCCCGGGACCGGGACAATGAGCAGTTCTTC.

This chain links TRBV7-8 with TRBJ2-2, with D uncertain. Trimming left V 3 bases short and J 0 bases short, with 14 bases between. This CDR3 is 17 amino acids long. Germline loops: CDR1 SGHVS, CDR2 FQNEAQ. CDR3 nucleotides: TGTGCCAGCAGCTTGGACGGAGTGAACGCGAACACCGGGGAGCTGTTTTTT. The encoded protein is CASSLDGVNANTGELFF.

The CDR3: CASSLTTGTYEQYF. CDR3 coding DNA: TGTGCCAGCAGCCTAACGACTGGAACCTACGAGCAGTACTTC. The V call is TRBV5-4, the J call TRBJ2-7; unclear D gene. V was trimmed by 4 bases and J by 2 bases, leaving 13 bases between them. The CDR3 length is 14 residues. Per the germline V gene, CDR1 is SGHNT and CDR2 is YYREEE (reference sequence).

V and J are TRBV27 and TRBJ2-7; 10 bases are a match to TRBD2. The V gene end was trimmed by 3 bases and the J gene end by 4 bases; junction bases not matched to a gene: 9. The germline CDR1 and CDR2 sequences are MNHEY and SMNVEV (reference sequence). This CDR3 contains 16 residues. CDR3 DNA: TGTGCCAGCAGTTTGGAAACCCGGACTAGCGGATACGAGCAGTACTTC. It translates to CASSLETRTSGYEQYF.